Listed below are T cell receptor beta chains from one sample, sequenced in a study of memory CD4+ T cells and cytomegalovirus serostatus. Libraries were prepared by immunoSEQ multiplex PCR; TCRdb keeps only in-frame clonotypes and omits some of them. The sample carries around 60,000 clones, approximately 85% recorded once. What was sequenced was memory CD4+ T cells from blood. The receptors here all came from an adult in good health and CMV-seronegative. CDR3s include the opening cysteine and the closing phenylalanine or tryptophan. The order of the fields is J gene, D gene, clone size, V gene, CDR3 length, CDR3 protein, CDR3 DNA. A D gene is named only where the DNA matches it firmly. The listing skips clone size in some rows; elsewhere it reads once, few, many or a size class.

J gene: TRBJ1-3
D gene: -
clone size: -
V gene: TRBV18
CDR3 length: 14
CDR3 protein: CASSGGSSGNTIYF
CDR3 DNA: TGTGCCAGCTCAGGGGGGAGCTCTGGAAACACCATATATTTT

J gene: TRBJ1-1
D gene: -
clone size: -
V gene: TRBV2
CDR3 length: 13
CDR3 protein: CASTRVTNTEAFF
CDR3 DNA: TGTGCCAGCACTCGGGTTACGAACACTGAAGCTTTCTTT

J gene: TRBJ1-5
D gene: -
clone size: -
V gene: TRBV28
CDR3 length: 12
CDR3 protein: CASEESNQPQHF
CDR3 DNA: TGTGCCAGTGAGGAAAGCAATCAGCCCCAGCATTTT

J gene: TRBJ2-7
D gene: -
clone size: -
V gene: TRBV4-1
CDR3 length: 14
CDR3 protein: CASSRATKEGEQYF
CDR3 DNA: TGCGCCAGCAGCCGGGCTACGAAGGAGGGCGAGCAGTACTTC

J gene: TRBJ2-7
D gene: TRBD1
clone size: -
V gene: TRBV11-2
CDR3 length: 18
CDR3 protein: CASSPISRVRDRDYEQYF
CDR3 DNA: TGTGCCAGCAGCCCTATTAGCCGCGTCCGGGACAGGGACTACGAGCAGTACTTC

J gene: TRBJ2-5
D gene: -
clone size: -
V gene: TRBV5-6
CDR3 length: 16
CDR3 protein: CASSSPPRADQETQYF
CDR3 DNA: TGTGCCAGCAGCTCCCCCCCTAGGGCAGACCAAGAGACCCAGTACTTC

J gene: TRBJ2-5
D gene: -
clone size: -
V gene: TRBV2
CDR3 length: 15
CDR3 protein: CASSRTGGSQETQYF
CDR3 DNA: TGTGCCAGCAGCCGAACCGGCGGGTCCCAAGAGACCCAGTACTTC

J gene: TRBJ1-2
D gene: -
clone size: -
V gene: TRBV25-1
CDR3 length: 13
CDR3 protein: CASSESGALGYTF
CDR3 DNA: TGTGCCAGCAGTGAGTCCGGGGCGCTTGGCTACACCTTC

J gene: TRBJ1-1
D gene: TRBD1
clone size: -
V gene: TRBV7-8
CDR3 length: 14
CDR3 protein: CASSLDRGGTEAFF
CDR3 DNA: TGTGCCAGCAGCTTAGACAGGGGCGGCACTGAAGCTTTCTTT

J gene: TRBJ2-2
D gene: TRBD2
clone size: -
V gene: TRBV6-4
CDR3 length: 15
CDR3 protein: CASSATSGYTGELFF
CDR3 DNA: TGTGCCAGCAGTGCGACTAGCGGGTACACCGGGGAGCTGTTTTTT

J gene: TRBJ1-4
D gene: -
clone size: -
V gene: TRBV6-1
CDR3 length: 14
CDR3 protein: CASSEGGLNEKLFF
CDR3 DNA: TGTGCCAGCAGTGAAGGGGGCCTTAATGAAAAACTGTTTTTT

J gene: TRBJ1-1
D gene: TRBD1
clone size: -
V gene: TRBV28
CDR3 length: 14
CDR3 protein: CASSIGQGGTEAFF
CDR3 DNA: TGTGCCAGCAGTATTGGACAGGGGGGAACTGAAGCTTTCTTT

J gene: TRBJ1-2
D gene: -
clone size: once
V gene: TRBV18
CDR3 length: 13
CDR3 protein: CASSPSDNYGYTF
CDR3 DNA: TGTGCCAGCTCACCATCGGATAACTATGGCTACACCTTC

J gene: TRBJ2-3
D gene: -
clone size: few
V gene: TRBV19
CDR3 length: 13
CDR3 protein: CASRGKSTDTQYF
CDR3 DNA: TGTGCCAGTAGAGGGAAGAGCACAGATACGCAGTATTTT

J gene: TRBJ1-3
D gene: -
clone size: -
V gene: TRBV29-1
CDR3 length: 14
CDR3 protein: CSVKGETSGNTIYF
CDR3 DNA: TGCAGCGTCAAGGGCGAAACCTCTGGAAACACCATATATTTT

J gene: TRBJ2-5
D gene: -
clone size: -
V gene: TRBV27
CDR3 length: 13
CDR3 protein: CASSRGYGETQYF
CDR3 DNA: TGTGCCAGCAGTCGGGGTTACGGGGAGACCCAGTACTTC

J gene: TRBJ1-6
D gene: -
clone size: -
V gene: TRBV15
CDR3 length: 14
CDR3 protein: CATSLRTDNSPLHF
CDR3 DNA: TGTGCCACCAGCCTACGGACCGATAATTCACCCCTCCACTTT

J gene: TRBJ2-1
D gene: TRBD2
clone size: -
V gene: TRBV2
CDR3 length: 18
CDR3 protein: CASSASTSALRSYNEQFF
CDR3 DNA: TGTGCCAGCAGTGCGTCAACTAGCGCCCTACGCTCCTACAATGAGCAGTTCTTC

J gene: TRBJ2-5
D gene: -
clone size: -
V gene: TRBV7-9
CDR3 length: 14
CDR3 protein: CASSLVVLQETQYF
CDR3 DNA: TGTGCCAGCAGCTTAGTAGTCCTCCAAGAGACCCAGTACTTC

J gene: TRBJ2-7
D gene: -
clone size: -
V gene: TRBV21-1
CDR3 length: 16
CDR3 protein: CASSKSGGGVVYEQYF
CDR3 DNA: TGTGCCAGCAGCAAAAGCGGTGGAGGGGTGGTGTACGAGCAGTACTTC

J gene: TRBJ2-1
D gene: -
clone size: -
V gene: TRBV4-2
CDR3 length: 16
CDR3 protein: CASSQEGGQRFNEQFF
CDR3 DNA: TGTGCCAGCAGCCAAGAGGGGGGGCAGCGCTTCAATGAGCAGTTCTTC

J gene: TRBJ1-5
D gene: -
clone size: -
V gene: TRBV27
CDR3 length: 14
CDR3 protein: CASRNRDGNQPQHF
CDR3 DNA: TGTGCCAGTCGCAACAGGGATGGGAATCAGCCCCAGCATTTT

J gene: TRBJ1-2
D gene: -
clone size: -
V gene: TRBV30
CDR3 length: 14
CDR3 protein: CAWSLTPADYGYTF
CDR3 DNA: TGTGCCTGGAGTCTGACACCTGCCGACTATGGCTACACCTTC

J gene: TRBJ1-2
D gene: TRBD1
clone size: -
V gene: TRBV5-1
CDR3 length: 15
CDR3 protein: CASSRDRGHAYGYTF
CDR3 DNA: TGCGCCAGCAGCAGGGACAGGGGGCATGCCTATGGCTACACCTTC

J gene: TRBJ2-7
D gene: -
clone size: -
V gene: TRBV2
CDR3 length: 14
CDR3 protein: CASSDGGIPYEQYF
CDR3 DNA: TGTGCCAGCAGTGACGGGGGAATTCCCTACGAGCAGTACTTC

J gene: TRBJ2-3
D gene: -
clone size: once
V gene: TRBV11-2
CDR3 length: 15
CDR3 protein: CASSLGLGSFDTQYF
CDR3 DNA: TGTGCCAGCAGCTTAGGATTAGGGAGCTTCGATACGCAGTATTTT

J gene: TRBJ2-5
D gene: TRBD2
clone size: -
V gene: TRBV9
CDR3 length: 15
CDR3 protein: CASSASGGAPETQYF
CDR3 DNA: TGTGCCAGCAGCGCCTCGGGGGGGGCTCCCGAGACCCAGTACTTC

J gene: TRBJ2-7
D gene: -
clone size: -
V gene: TRBV5-1
CDR3 length: 16
CDR3 protein: CASSVGNVAPPGEQYF
CDR3 DNA: TGCGCCAGCAGCGTGGGAAACGTGGCCCCTCCCGGCGAGCAGTACTTC

J gene: TRBJ1-1
D gene: TRBD1
clone size: few
V gene: TRBV5-5
CDR3 length: 16
CDR3 protein: CASSPDRDRGRTEAFF
CDR3 DNA: TGTGCCAGCAGCCCGGACAGGGATCGGGGTCGCACTGAAGCTTTCTTT

J gene: TRBJ1-4
D gene: -
clone size: -
V gene: TRBV4-1
CDR3 length: 17
CDR3 protein: CASSQGGFKGENEKLFF
CDR3 DNA: TGCGCCAGCAGCCAAGGAGGGTTTAAAGGGGAAAATGAAAAACTGTTTTTT

J gene: TRBJ1-4
D gene: -
clone size: -
V gene: TRBV9
CDR3 length: 13
CDR3 protein: CASSTTGYEKLFF
CDR3 DNA: TGTGCCAGCAGCACCACAGGCTATGAAAAACTGTTTTTT

J gene: TRBJ1-1
D gene: -
clone size: -
V gene: TRBV9
CDR3 length: 15
CDR3 protein: CASSVGMEPAAEAFF
CDR3 DNA: TGTGCCAGCAGCGTAGGGATGGAGCCCGCCGCTGAAGCTTTCTTT

J gene: TRBJ2-2
D gene: -
clone size: few
V gene: TRBV11-2
CDR3 length: 13
CDR3 protein: CASSLTNTGELFF
CDR3 DNA: TGTGCCAGCAGCTTGACAAACACCGGGGAGCTGTTTTTT

J gene: TRBJ1-4
D gene: -
clone size: -
V gene: TRBV30
CDR3 length: 16
CDR3 protein: CAWIPGHSATNEKLFF
CDR3 DNA: TGTGCCTGGATCCCAGGACACTCCGCAACTAATGAAAAACTGTTTTTT

J gene: TRBJ2-7
D gene: -
clone size: -
V gene: TRBV18
CDR3 length: 13
CDR3 protein: CASSPGEPGEQYF
CDR3 DNA: TGTGCCAGCTCACCAGGGGAGCCCGGCGAGCAGTACTTC

J gene: TRBJ2-2
D gene: -
clone size: -
V gene: TRBV6-1
CDR3 length: 15
CDR3 protein: CASSGGTVNTGELFF
CDR3 DNA: TGTGCCAGCAGTGGCGGGACGGTAAACACCGGGGAGCTGTTTTTT

J gene: TRBJ2-1
D gene: TRBD2
clone size: -
V gene: TRBV7-9
CDR3 length: 17
CDR3 protein: CASSVGRERGSYNEQFF
CDR3 DNA: TGTGCCAGCAGCGTGGGGCGGGAGAGGGGCTCCTACAATGAGCAGTTCTTC

J gene: TRBJ2-7
D gene: -
clone size: -
V gene: TRBV28
CDR3 length: 11
CDR3 protein: CASLGFYEQYF
CDR3 DNA: TGTGCCAGCCTAGGTTTCTACGAGCAGTACTTC

J gene: TRBJ1-4
D gene: TRBD1
clone size: -
V gene: TRBV11-2
CDR3 length: 17
CDR3 protein: CASSTTPAGTGSKGLFF
CDR3 DNA: TGTGCCAGCAGCACCACCCCAGCCGGGACAGGGAGCAAAGGACTGTTTTTT

J gene: TRBJ1-2
D gene: TRBD1
clone size: -
V gene: TRBV7-8
CDR3 length: 13
CDR3 protein: CASSLDRGAGYTF
CDR3 DNA: TGTGCCAGCAGCTTAGACAGGGGGGCTGGCTACACCTTC

J gene: TRBJ1-1
D gene: -
clone size: -
V gene: TRBV27
CDR3 length: 13
CDR3 protein: CASSYRTNTEAFF
CDR3 DNA: TGTGCCAGCAGTTACAGGACGAACACTGAAGCTTTCTTT

J gene: TRBJ1-4
D gene: TRBD1
clone size: -
V gene: TRBV11-2
CDR3 length: 16
CDR3 protein: CASSNRGSVANEKLFF
CDR3 DNA: TGTGCCAGCAGTAACAGGGGGAGCGTGGCTAATGAAAAACTGTTTTTT

J gene: TRBJ2-7
D gene: TRBD1
clone size: -
V gene: TRBV4-1
CDR3 length: 16
CDR3 protein: CASSQASGQGAGEQYF
CDR3 DNA: TGCGCCAGCAGCCAAGCCTCCGGACAGGGGGCGGGGGAGCAGTACTTC

J gene: TRBJ1-2
D gene: TRBD1
clone size: -
V gene: TRBV6-5
CDR3 length: 14
CDR3 protein: CASSYGQGNYGYTF
CDR3 DNA: TGTGCCAGCAGTTACGGACAGGGAAACTATGGCTACACCTTC

J gene: TRBJ1-5
D gene: -
clone size: -
V gene: TRBV5-1
CDR3 length: 14
CDR3 protein: CASSLGEFDQPQHF
CDR3 DNA: TGCGCCAGCAGCTTGGGAGAATTTGATCAGCCCCAGCATTTT

J gene: TRBJ2-2
D gene: TRBD2
clone size: once
V gene: TRBV27
CDR3 length: 17
CDR3 protein: CASKPLPTSGNAGELFF
CDR3 DNA: TGTGCCAGCAAGCCCCTCCCGACTAGCGGGAACGCCGGGGAGCTGTTTTTT

J gene: TRBJ2-7
D gene: TRBD2
clone size: -
V gene: TRBV7-2
CDR3 length: 15
CDR3 protein: CASSPRRAGEDEQYF
CDR3 DNA: TGTGCCAGCAGCCCCCGCCGAGCGGGAGAGGACGAGCAGTACTTC

J gene: TRBJ2-7
D gene: -
clone size: -
V gene: TRBV4-2
CDR3 length: 14
CDR3 protein: CASSQEAGSHEQYF
CDR3 DNA: TGTGCCAGCAGCCAAGAAGCCGGGTCCCACGAGCAGTACTTC

J gene: TRBJ2-3
D gene: -
clone size: -
V gene: TRBV19
CDR3 length: 14
CDR3 protein: CASSHRRGTDTQYF
CDR3 DNA: TGTGCCAGTAGCCATAGGCGGGGAACAGATACGCAGTATTTT

J gene: TRBJ2-3
D gene: TRBD1
clone size: -
V gene: TRBV2
CDR3 length: 15
CDR3 protein: CASSTTGAPTDTQYF
CDR3 DNA: TGTGCCAGCAGCACCACAGGGGCGCCCACAGATACGCAGTATTTT

J gene: TRBJ2-1
D gene: TRBD2
clone size: -
V gene: TRBV5-1
CDR3 length: 17
CDR3 protein: CASSEREGRGLKFEQFF
CDR3 DNA: TGCGCCAGCAGTGAGCGGGAGGGCCGAGGTCTCAAATTTGAGCAGTTCTTC

J gene: TRBJ1-4
D gene: -
clone size: -
V gene: TRBV6-1
CDR3 length: 15
CDR3 protein: CASSWTREANEKLFF
CDR3 DNA: TGTGCCAGCAGTTGGACTCGGGAGGCTAATGAAAAACTGTTTTTT

J gene: TRBJ2-3
D gene: TRBD2
clone size: -
V gene: TRBV28
CDR3 length: 12
CDR3 protein: CASGWYAGGRYF
CDR3 DNA: TGTGCCAGCGGGTGGTACGCGGGGGGGCGGTATTTT

J gene: TRBJ2-2
D gene: -
clone size: -
V gene: TRBV18
CDR3 length: 14
CDR3 protein: CASSPSANTGELFF
CDR3 DNA: TGTGCCAGCTCACCATCCGCGAACACCGGGGAGCTGTTTTTT

J gene: TRBJ2-5
D gene: -
clone size: -
V gene: TRBV18
CDR3 length: 14
CDR3 protein: CASSPPGGQKTQYF
CDR3 DNA: TGTGCCAGCTCACCGCCCGGCGGACAGAAGACCCAGTACTTC

J gene: TRBJ2-1
D gene: -
clone size: once
V gene: TRBV4-1
CDR3 length: 18
CDR3 protein: CASSQDRGRRSSYNEQFF
CDR3 DNA: TGCGCCAGCAGCCAAGATCGAGGGCGGAGGAGCTCCTACAATGAGCAGTTCTTC

J gene: TRBJ2-2
D gene: -
clone size: -
V gene: TRBV5-1
CDR3 length: 12
CDR3 protein: CASRFYTGELFF
CDR3 DNA: TGCGCCAGCAGGTTTTACACCGGGGAGCTGTTTTTT

J gene: TRBJ1-2
D gene: -
clone size: -
V gene: TRBV28
CDR3 length: 14
CDR3 protein: CASRGGTAPYGYTF
CDR3 DNA: TGTGCCAGCAGGGGAGGGACGGCTCCGTATGGCTACACCTTC

J gene: TRBJ1-2
D gene: -
clone size: -
V gene: TRBV30
CDR3 length: 14
CDR3 protein: CAWSGGGEGYGYTF
CDR3 DNA: TGTGCCTGGAGTGGAGGCGGGGAGGGCTATGGCTACACCTTC